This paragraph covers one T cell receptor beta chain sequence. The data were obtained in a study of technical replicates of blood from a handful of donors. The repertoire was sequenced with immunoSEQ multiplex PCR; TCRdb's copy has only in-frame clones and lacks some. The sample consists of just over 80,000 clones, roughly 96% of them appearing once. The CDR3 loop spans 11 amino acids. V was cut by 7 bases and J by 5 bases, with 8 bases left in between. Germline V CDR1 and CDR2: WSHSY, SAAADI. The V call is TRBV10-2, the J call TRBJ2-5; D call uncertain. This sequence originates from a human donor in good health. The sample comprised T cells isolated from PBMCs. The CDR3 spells CASTPGETQYF. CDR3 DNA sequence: TGCGCCAGCACCCCCGGGGAGACCCAGTACTTC.